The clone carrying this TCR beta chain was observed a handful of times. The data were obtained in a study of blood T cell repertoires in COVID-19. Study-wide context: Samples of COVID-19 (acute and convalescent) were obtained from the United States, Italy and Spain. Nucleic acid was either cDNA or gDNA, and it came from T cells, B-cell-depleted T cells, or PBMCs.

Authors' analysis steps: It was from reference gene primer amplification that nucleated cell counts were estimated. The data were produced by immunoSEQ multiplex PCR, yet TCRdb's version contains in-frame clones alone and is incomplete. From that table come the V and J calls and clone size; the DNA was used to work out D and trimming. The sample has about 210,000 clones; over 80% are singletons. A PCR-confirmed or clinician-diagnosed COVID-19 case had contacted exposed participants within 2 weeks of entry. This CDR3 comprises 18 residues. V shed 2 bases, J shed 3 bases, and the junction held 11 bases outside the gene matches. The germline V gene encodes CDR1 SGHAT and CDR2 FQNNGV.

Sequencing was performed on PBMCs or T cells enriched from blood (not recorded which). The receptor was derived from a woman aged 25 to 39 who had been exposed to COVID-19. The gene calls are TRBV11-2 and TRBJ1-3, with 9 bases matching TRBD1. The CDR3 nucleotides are TGTGCCAGCAGCTTATTATACCCGGACAGGGGAATTGGAAACACCATATATTTT. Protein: CASSLLYPDRGIGNTIYF.